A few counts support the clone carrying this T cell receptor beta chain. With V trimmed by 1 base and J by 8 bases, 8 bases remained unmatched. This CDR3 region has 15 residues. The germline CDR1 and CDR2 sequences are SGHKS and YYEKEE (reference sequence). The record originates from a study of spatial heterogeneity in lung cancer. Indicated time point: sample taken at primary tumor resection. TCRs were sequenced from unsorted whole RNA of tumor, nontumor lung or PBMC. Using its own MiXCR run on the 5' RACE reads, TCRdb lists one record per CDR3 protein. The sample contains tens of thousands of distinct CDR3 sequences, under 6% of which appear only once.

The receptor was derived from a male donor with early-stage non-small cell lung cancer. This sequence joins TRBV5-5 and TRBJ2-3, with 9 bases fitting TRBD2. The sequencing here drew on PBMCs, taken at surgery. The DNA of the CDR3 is TGTGCCAGCAGCTTGAGAGTAGCGGGAGACAGTACGCAGTATTTT. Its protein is CASSLRVAGDSTQYF.